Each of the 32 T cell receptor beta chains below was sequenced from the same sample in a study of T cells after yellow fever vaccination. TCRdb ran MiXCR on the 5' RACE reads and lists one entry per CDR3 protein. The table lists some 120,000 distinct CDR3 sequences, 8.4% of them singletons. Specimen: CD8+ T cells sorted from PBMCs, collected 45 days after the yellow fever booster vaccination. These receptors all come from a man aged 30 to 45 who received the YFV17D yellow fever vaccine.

The CDR3 here is CASRLVSRGPREKLFF. The CDR3 coding sequence is TGTGCAAGTCGCTTAGTGTCGAGGGGCCCGAGGGAAAAACTGTTTTTT. This rearrangement joins TRBV12-2 to TRBJ1-4. TRBV12-2 is designated a pseudogene. The CDR3 loop spans 16 amino acids.

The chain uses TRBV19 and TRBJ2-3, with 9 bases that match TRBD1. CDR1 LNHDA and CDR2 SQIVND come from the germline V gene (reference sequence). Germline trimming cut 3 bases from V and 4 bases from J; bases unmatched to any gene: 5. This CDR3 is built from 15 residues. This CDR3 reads CASSMDRGLADTQYF. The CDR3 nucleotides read TGTGCCAGTAGTATGGACAGGGGTTTGGCAGATACGCAGTATTTT. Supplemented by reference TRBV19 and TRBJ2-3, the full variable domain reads DGGITQSPKYLFRKEGQNVTLSCEQNLNHDAMYWYRQDPGQGLRLIYYSQIVNDFQKGDIAEGYSVSREKKESFPLTVTSAQKNPTAFYLCASSMDRGLADTQYFGPGTRLTVL.

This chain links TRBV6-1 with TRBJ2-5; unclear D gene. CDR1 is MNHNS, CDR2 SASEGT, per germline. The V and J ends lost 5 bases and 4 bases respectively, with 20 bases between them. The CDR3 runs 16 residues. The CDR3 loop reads CASSKSGPMGRETQYF. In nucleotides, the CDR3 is TGTGCCAGCAGTAAATCGGGCCCCATGGGCCGAGAGACCCAGTACTTC.

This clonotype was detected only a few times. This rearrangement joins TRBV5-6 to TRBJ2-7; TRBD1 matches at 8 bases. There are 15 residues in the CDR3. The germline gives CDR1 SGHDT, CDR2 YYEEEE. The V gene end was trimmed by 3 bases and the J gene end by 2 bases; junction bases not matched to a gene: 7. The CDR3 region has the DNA TGTGCCAGCAGCTCCGCGGACAGGGACCCCTACGAGCAGTACTTC. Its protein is CASSSADRDPYEQYF.

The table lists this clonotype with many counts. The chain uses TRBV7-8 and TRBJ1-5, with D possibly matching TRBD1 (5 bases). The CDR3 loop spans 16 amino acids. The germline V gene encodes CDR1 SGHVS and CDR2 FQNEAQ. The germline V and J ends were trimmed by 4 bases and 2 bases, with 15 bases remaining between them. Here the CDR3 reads CASSSGDGLGNQPQHF. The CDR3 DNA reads TGTGCCAGCAGCTCGGGGGACGGACTCGGCAATCAGCCCCAGCATTTT.

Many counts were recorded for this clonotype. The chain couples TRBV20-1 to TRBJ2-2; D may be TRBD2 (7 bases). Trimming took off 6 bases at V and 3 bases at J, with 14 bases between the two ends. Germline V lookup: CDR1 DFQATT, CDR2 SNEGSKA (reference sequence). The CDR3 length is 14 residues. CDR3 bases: TGCAGTGCCAGGGGCGGGAGCGACACCGGGGAGCTGTTTTTT. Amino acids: CSARGGSDTGELFF.

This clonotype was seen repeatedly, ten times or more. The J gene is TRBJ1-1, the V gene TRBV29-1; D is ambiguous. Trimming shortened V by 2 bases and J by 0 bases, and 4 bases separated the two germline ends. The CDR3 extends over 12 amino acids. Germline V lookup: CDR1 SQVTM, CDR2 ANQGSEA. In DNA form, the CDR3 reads TGCAGCGTTGAATCCATGAACACTGAAGCTTTCTTT. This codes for CSVESMNTEAFF.

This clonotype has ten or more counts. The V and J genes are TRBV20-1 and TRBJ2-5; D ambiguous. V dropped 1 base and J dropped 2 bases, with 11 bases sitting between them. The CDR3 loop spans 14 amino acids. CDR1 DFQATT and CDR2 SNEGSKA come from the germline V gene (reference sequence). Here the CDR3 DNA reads TGCAGTGCTAGAGTCCAGGCTATACAAGAGACCCAGTACTTC. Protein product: CSARVQAIQETQYF.

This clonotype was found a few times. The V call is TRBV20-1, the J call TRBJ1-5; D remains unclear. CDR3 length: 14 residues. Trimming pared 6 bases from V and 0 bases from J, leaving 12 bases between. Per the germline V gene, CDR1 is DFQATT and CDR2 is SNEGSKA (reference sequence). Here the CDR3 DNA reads TGCAGTGCACTTGACAATTCTAGCAATCAGCCCCAGCATTTT. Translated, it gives CSALDNSSNQPQHF.

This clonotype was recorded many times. The CDR3 sequence: CASKTTPSEGDEQFF. CDR3 bases: TGTGCCAGCAAAACGACCCCTAGCGAGGGCGATGAGCAGTTCTTC. The rearrangement uses TRBV27 and TRBJ2-1; D might be TRBD2 (6 bases). The CDR3 is made up of 15 amino acids. Trimming shortened V by 7 bases and J by 8 bases, and 21 bases separated the two germline ends. Germline values: CDR1 MNHEY, CDR2 SMNVEV (reference sequence).

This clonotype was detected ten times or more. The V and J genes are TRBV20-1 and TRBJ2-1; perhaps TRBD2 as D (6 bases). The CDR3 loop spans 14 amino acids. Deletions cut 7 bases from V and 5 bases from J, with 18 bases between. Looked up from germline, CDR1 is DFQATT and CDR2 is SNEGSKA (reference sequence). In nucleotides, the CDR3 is TGCAGTGTTGGGGACTCCTATGTAAACAATGAGCAGTTCTTC. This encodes CSVGDSYVNNEQFF.

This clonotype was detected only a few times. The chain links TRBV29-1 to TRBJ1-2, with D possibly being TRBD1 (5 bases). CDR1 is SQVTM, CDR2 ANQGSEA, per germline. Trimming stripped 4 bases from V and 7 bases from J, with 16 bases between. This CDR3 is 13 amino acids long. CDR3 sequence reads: CSVAPDSAPGYTF. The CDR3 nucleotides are TGCAGCGTTGCCCCTGACAGCGCGCCTGGCTACACCTTC.

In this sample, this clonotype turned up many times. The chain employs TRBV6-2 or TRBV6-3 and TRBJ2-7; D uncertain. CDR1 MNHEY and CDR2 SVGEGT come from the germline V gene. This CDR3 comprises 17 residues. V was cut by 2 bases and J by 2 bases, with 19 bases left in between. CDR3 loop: CASSYPSSGQPPYEQYF. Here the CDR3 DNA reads TGTGCCAGCAGTTACCCCTCCAGTGGCCAACCTCCCTACGAGCAGTACTTC.

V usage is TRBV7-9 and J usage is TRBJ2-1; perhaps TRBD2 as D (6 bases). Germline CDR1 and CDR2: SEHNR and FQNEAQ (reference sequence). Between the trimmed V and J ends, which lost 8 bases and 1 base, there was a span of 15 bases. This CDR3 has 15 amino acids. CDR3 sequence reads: CASRQSGGSYNEQFF. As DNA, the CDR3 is TGTGCCAGCCGCCAGAGTGGGGGGTCCTACAATGAGCAGTTCTTC.

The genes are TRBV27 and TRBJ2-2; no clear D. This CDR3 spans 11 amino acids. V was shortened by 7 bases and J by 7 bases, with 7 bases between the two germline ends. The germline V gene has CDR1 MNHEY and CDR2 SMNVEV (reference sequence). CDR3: CASTQDGELFF. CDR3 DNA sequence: TGTGCCAGCACCCAAGACGGGGAGCTGTTTTTT.

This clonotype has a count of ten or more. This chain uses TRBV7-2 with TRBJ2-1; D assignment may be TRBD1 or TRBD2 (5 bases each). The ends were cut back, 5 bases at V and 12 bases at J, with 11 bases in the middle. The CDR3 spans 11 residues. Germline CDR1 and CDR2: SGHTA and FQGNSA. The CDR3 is CASSPGDGQFF. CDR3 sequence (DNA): TGTGCCAGCAGCCCCGGGGACGGGCAGTTCTTC.

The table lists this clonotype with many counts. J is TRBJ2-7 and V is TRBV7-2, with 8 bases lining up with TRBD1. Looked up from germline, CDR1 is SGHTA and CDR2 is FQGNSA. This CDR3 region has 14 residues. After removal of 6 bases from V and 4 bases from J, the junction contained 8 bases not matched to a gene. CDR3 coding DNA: TGTGCCAGCAGTTACACCGGGACAGGATACGAGCAGTACTTC. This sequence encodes CASSYTGTGYEQYF.

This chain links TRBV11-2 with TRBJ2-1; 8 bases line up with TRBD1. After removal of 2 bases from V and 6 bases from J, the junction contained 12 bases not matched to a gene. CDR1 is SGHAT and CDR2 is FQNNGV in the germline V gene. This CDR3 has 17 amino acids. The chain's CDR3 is CASSLNPRQGAPNEQFF. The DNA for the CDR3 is TGTGCCAGCAGCTTAAATCCTCGGCAGGGGGCTCCCAATGAGCAGTTCTTC.

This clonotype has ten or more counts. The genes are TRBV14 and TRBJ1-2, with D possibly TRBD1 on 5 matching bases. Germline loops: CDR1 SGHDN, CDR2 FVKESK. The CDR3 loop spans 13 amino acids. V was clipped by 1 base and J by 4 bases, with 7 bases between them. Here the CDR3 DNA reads TGTGCCAGCAGCCAAGGACAGATCTATGGCTACACCTTC. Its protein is CASSQGQIYGYTF.

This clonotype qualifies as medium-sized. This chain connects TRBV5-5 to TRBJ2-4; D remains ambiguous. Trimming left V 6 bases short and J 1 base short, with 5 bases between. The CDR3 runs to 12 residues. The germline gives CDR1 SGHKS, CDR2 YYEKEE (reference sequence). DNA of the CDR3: TGTGCCAGCACCGGGGCCAAAAACATTCAGTACTTC. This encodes CASTGAKNIQYF. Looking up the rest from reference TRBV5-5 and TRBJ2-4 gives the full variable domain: DAGVTQSPTHLIKTRGQQVTLRCSPISGHKSVSWYQQVLGQGPQFIFQYYEKEERGRGNFPDRFSARQFPNYSSELNVNALLLGDSALYLCASTGAKNIQYFGAGTRLSVL.

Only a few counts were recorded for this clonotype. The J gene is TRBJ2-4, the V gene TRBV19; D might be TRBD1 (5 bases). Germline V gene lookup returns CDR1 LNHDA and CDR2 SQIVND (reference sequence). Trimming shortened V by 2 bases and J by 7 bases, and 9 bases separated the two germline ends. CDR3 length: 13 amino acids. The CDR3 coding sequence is TGTGCCAGTAGTATACGTCAGGGTAACATTCAGTACTTC. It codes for CASSIRQGNIQYF.

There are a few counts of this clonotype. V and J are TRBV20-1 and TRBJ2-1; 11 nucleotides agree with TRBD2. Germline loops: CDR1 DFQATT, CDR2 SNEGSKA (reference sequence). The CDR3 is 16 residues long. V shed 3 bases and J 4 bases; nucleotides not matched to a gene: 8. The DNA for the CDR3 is TGCAGTGCTAGTGAACTAGCGGGAGAGACTTACAATGAGCAGTTCTTC. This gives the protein CSASELAGETYNEQFF.

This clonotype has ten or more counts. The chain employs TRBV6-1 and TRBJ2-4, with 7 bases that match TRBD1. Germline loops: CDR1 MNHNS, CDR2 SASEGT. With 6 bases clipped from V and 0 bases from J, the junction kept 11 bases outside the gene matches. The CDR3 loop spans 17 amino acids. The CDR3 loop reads CASRQGTDLSAKNIQYF. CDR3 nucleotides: TGTGCCAGCAGACAAGGGACAGACCTCTCAGCCAAAAACATTCAGTACTTC.

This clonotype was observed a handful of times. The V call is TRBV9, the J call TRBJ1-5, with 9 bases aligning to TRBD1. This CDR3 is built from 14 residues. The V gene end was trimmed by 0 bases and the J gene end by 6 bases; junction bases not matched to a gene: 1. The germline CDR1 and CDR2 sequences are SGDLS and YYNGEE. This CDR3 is CASSVGQGGQPQHF. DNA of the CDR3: TGTGCCAGCAGCGTAGGACAGGGGGGTCAGCCCCAGCATTTT.

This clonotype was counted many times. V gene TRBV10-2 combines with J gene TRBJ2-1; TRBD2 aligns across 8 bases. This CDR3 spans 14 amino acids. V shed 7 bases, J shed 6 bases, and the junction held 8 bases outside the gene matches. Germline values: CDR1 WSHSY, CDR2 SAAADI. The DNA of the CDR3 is TGCGCCAGCAAGAACTCCGGGACTAGCAATGAGCAGTTCTTC. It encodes CASKNSGTSNEQFF.

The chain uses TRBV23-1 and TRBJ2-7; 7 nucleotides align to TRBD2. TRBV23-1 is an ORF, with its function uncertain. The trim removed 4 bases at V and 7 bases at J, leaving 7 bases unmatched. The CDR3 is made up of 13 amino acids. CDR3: CASSRSRAGEQYF. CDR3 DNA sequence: TGCGCCAGCAGTCGTTCCAGAGCGGGGGAGCAGTACTTC.

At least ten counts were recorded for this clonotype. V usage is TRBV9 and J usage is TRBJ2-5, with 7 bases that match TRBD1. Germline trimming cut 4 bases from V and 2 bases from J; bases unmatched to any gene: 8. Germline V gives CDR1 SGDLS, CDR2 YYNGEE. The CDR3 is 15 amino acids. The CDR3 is CASSFEGAGQETQYF. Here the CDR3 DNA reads TGTGCCAGCAGCTTTGAGGGGGCAGGGCAAGAGACCCAGTACTTC. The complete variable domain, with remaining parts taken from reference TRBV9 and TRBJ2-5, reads DSGVTQTPKHLITATGQRVTLRCSPRSGDLSVYWYQQSLDQGLQFLIQYYNGEERAKGNILERFSAQQFPDLHSELNLSSLELGDSALYFCASSFEGAGQETQYFGPGTRLLVL.

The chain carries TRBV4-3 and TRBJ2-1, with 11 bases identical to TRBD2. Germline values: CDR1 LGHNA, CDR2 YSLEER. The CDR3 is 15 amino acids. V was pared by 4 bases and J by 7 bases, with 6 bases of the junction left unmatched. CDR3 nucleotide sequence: TGCGCCAGCAGCCTAGCGGGAGGGCCGGCAAATGAGCAGTTCTTC. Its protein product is CASSLAGGPANEQFF.

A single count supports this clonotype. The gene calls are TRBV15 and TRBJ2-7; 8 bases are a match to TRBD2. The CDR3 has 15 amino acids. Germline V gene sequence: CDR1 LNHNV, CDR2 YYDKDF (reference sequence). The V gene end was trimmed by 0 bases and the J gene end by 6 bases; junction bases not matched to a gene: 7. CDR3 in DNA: TGTGCCACCAGCAGAGAGGGTAGCGGGATCACCGAGCAGTACTTC. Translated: CATSREGSGITEQYF. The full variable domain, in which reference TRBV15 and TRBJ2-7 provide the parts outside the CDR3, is DAMVIQNPRYQVTQFGKPVTLSCSQTLNHNVMYWYQQKSSQAPKLLFHYYDKDFNNEADTPDNFQSRRPNTSFCFLDIRSPGLGDTAMYLCATSREGSGITEQYFGPGTRLTVT.

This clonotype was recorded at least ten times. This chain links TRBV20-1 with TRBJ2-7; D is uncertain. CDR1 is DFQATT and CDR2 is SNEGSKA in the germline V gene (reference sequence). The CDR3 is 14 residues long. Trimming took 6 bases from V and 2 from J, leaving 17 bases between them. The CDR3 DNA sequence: TGCAGTGCCCCGGAACAGCTTGGACCCTACGAGCAGTACTTC. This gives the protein CSAPEQLGPYEQYF.

The CDR3: CSATEGWQNTEAFF. The CDR3 nucleotides read TGCAGTGCTACCGAGGGGTGGCAGAACACTGAAGCTTTCTTT. This chain joins TRBV20-1 and TRBJ1-1, with D perhaps TRBD1 (5 bases). Germline V gene data show CDR1 as DFQATT and CDR2 as SNEGSKA (reference sequence). The CDR3 runs 14 residues. The V gene lost 4 bases and the J gene lost 1 base, with 13 bases spanning the gap.

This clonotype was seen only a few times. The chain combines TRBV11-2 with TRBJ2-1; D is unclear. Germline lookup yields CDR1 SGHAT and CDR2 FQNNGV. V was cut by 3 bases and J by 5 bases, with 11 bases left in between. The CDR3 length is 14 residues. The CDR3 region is CASSLSGLHNEQFF. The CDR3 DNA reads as TGTGCCAGCAGCTTGTCTGGGCTGCACAATGAGCAGTTCTTC.